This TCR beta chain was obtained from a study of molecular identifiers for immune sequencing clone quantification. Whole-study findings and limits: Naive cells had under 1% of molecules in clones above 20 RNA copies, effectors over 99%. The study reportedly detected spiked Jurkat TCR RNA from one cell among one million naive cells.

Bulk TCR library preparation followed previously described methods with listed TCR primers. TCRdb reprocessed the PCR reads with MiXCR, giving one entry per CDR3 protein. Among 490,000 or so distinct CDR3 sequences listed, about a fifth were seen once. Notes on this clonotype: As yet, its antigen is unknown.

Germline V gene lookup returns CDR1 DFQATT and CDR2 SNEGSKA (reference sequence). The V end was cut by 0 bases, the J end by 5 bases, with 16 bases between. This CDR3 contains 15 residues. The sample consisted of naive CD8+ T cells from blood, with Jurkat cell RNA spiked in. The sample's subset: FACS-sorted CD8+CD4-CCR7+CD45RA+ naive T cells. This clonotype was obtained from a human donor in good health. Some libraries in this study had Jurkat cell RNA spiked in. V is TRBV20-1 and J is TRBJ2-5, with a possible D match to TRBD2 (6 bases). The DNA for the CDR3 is TGCAGTGCTAGAGATGTTGGGGGGACCTCGGAGACCCAGTACTTC. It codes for CSARDVGGTSETQYF.